The clone carrying this TCR beta chain was detected only a few times. Its antigen is not known. 5'RACE, which relied on constant-segment primers, yielded TCR alpha and TCR beta cDNA libraries carrying sample barcodes and UMIs. TCRdb reprocessed the 5' RACE reads with MiXCR, giving one entry per CDR3 protein. This table has about 250,000 distinct CDR3 sequences, 15% to 19% appearing once. The entry originates in a study of T-cell memory formation after mild COVID-19. Findings and limits, study-wide: The study detected some responding clones in pre-infection memory, suggesting cross-reactive memory joined. Of the contracting clones, CD4+ ones lay mainly in CM and EM, and CD8+ ones in EMRA.

V was trimmed by 4 bases and J by 8 bases, leaving 17 bases between them. This CDR3 comprises 15 residues. Germline V CDR1 and CDR2: SGHTA, FQGNSA. The receptor comes from an adult woman who had mild COVID-19 (a few samples of this study predate the infection). Cell type and time point are not known. The chain uses TRBV7-2 and TRBJ1-4, with D maybe TRBD1 (6 bases). Sequencing input: PBMCs or a T cell subset sorted from them (not recorded which). CDR3 coding DNA: TGTGCCAGCAGCTCACAGGGAGTAGTAGGAGAAAAACTGTTTTTT. It is translated as CASSSQGVVGEKLFF. The full variable domain, rest sourced from reference TRBV7-2 and TRBJ1-4, is GAGVSQSPSNKVTEKGKDVELRCDPISGHTALYWYRQSLGQGLEFLIYFQGNSAPDKSGLPSDRFSAERTGGSVSTLTIQRTQQEDSAVYLCASSSQGVVGEKLFFGSGTQLSVL.